These 21 T cell receptor beta chains share one sample of origin, sequenced in a study of shared clonotypes between healthy human individuals. Generated by immunoSEQ multiplex PCR, the TCRdb table keeps only in-frame clones and is missing some. This repertoire shows 2 million to 3 million clones, roughly 93% found once; its top ten account for about 0.34%. Material for sequencing was naive CD4+ T cells from PBMCs. Subset meaning: CD45RA+ positively selected. The receptors were sampled from a man between 18 and 29 years old in good health. Some clones in this sample may be carry-over from other donors' samples.

The chain joins TRBV28 to TRBJ2-5; 7 bases line up with TRBD1. The germline V gene has CDR1 MDHEN and CDR2 SYDVKM. This CDR3 is 14 amino acids long. The V segment lost 2 bases and the J segment 11 bases; nucleotides outside the gene matches: 11. CDR3 protein: CASSLRQGKGEQYF. CDR3 nucleotide sequence: TGTGCCAGCAGTTTAAGACAGGGCAAAGGGGAGCAGTACTTC.

This clone has just one count. This chain links TRBV2 with TRBJ1-5; D is unclear. Germline-derived CDR1 and CDR2 are SNHLY and FYNNEI. The ends were cut back, 6 bases at V and 0 bases at J, with 12 bases in the middle. This CDR3 has 15 residues. CDR3 in amino acids: CASSYTVYSNQPQHF. Written as DNA, the CDR3 is TGTGCCAGCAGCTATACAGTATATAGCAATCAGCCCCAGCATTTT.

The chain carries TRBV4-3 and TRBJ2-1, with TRBD2 matching 9 bases. The CDR3 contains 13 residues. After removal of 2 bases from V and 10 bases from J, the junction contained 3 bases not matched to a gene. The germline V gene has CDR1 LGHNA and CDR2 YSLEER. In DNA, the CDR3 is TGCGCCAGCAGCCAACAGGGACTAGCCGAGCAGTTCTTC. Amino acids: CASSQQGLAEQFF.

The rearrangement links TRBV5-3 to TRBJ2-7, with D maybe TRBD1 (6 bases). TRBV5-3 is classed as an ORF, of uncertain function. This CDR3 region has 15 residues. Trimming stripped 4 bases from V and 6 bases from J, with 20 bases between. This CDR3 reads CARSQKTTGSLEQYF. The CDR3 DNA is TGTGCCAGAAGCCAAAAGACGACAGGATCCCTCGAGCAGTACTTC.

The V gene is TRBV28, the J gene TRBJ1-2; D is unclear. Germline V CDR1 and CDR2: MDHEN, SYDVKM. The ends were cut back, 7 bases at V and 3 bases at J, with 24 bases in the middle. The CDR3 sequence is 17 residues long. DNA of the CDR3: TGTGCCAGCAAAGGAGCGGGCTTGAGACCCCCCTACTATGGCTACACCTTC. Translating it yields CASKGAGLRPPYYGYTF.

This clone was seen just once. This chain links TRBV7-3 with TRBJ2-4; 8 nucleotides match TRBD1. V was clipped by 5 bases and J by 2 bases; unmatched bases: 11. CDR1 is SGHTA, CDR2 FQGTGA, per germline. This CDR3 contains 17 residues. The CDR3 region has the DNA TGTGCCAGCAGCACTTGGGACAGGCATGGGACCAAAAACATTCAGTACTTC. This gives the protein CASSTWDRHGTKNIQYF.

This chain's CDR3 is CASSSGSHTGTNEKLFF. CDR3 in DNA: TGCGCCAGCAGCTCCGGTTCGCACACAGGGACTAATGAAAAACTGTTTTTT. The chain recombines TRBV5-1 with TRBJ1-4; possibly TRBD1 for D (6 bases). Germline assignment: CDR1 SGHRS and CDR2 YFSETQ. The V end was cut by 3 bases, the J end by 2 bases, with 17 bases between. The CDR3 has 17 amino acids.

A few counts support this clone. The V call is TRBV2, the J call TRBJ1-5; 9 nucleotides agree with TRBD1. CDR3 size: 15 residues. V shed 4 bases, J shed 8 bases, and the junction held 9 bases outside the gene matches. Per the germline V gene, CDR1 is SNHLY and CDR2 is FYNNEI. CDR3 nucleotide sequence: TGTGCCAGCAGTGCCGTGACAGGGGGAGAGGAGCCCCAGCATTTT. This codes for CASSAVTGGEEPQHF.

Concerning this clone itself: The same CDR3 arises from other DNA sequences in this sample as well. The CDR3 is CASSRQGYEQYF. The CDR3 DNA is TGTGCCAGCAGCAGACAGGGCTACGAGCAGTACTTC. V is TRBV6-5 and J is TRBJ2-7; 7 bases match TRBD1. V shed 6 bases and J 3 bases; nucleotides not matched to a gene: 2. Germline values: CDR1 MNHEY, CDR2 SVGAGI. The CDR3 is 12 residues long.

Comments on this clone: Other DNA sequences in this specimen translate into the identical CDR3. The rearrangement links TRBV7-2 to TRBJ2-7; 8 nucleotides line up with TRBD1. With V trimmed by 6 bases and J by 4 bases, 5 bases remained unmatched. Germline CDR1 is SGHTA and CDR2 is FQGNSA. The CDR3 runs 13 residues. In DNA form, the CDR3 reads TGTGCCAGCAGTCTCCAGGGGGCGTACGAGCAGTACTTC. Its translation: CASSLQGAYEQYF. Based on the CDR3 plus reference TRBV7-2 and TRBJ2-7, the full variable domain is GAGVSQSPSNKVTEKGKDVELRCDPISGHTALYWYRQSLGQGLEFLIYFQGNSAPDKSGLPSDRFSAERTGGSVSTLTIQRTQQEDSAVYLCASSLQGAYEQYFGPGTRLTVT.

The chain couples TRBV10-3 to TRBJ2-1; a possible D gene is TRBD1 (6 bases). Deletions cut 7 bases from V and 6 bases from J, with 13 bases between. There are 13 residues in the CDR3. Germline CDR1 reads ENHRY; CDR2 reads SYGVKD. The CDR3 nucleotides read TGTGCCATCACCCCGACCAGGGGCAATGAGCAGTTCTTC. Its protein product is CAITPTRGNEQFF.

The genes are TRBV29-1 and TRBJ2-7; maybe TRBD2 (7 bases). Trimming removed 6 bases from V and 5 bases from J, with 17 bases in between. This CDR3 is built from 13 residues. Per germline, CDR1 SQVTM and CDR2 ANQGSEA. The CDR3 bases are TGCAGCGTGGGGGGGCTAGCGTTACACGAGCAGTACTTC. This translates into CSVGGLALHEQYF.

The chain is built from TRBV30 and TRBJ2-5; D gene ambiguous. The germline V gene encodes CDR1 GTSNPN and CDR2 SVGIG (reference sequence). The ends were cut back, 2 bases at V and 5 bases at J, with 21 bases in the middle. CDR3 length equals 16 residues. The CDR3 coding sequence is TGTGCCTGGAGTTACCTACCACAGAGAGCGCGGGAGACCCAGTACTTC. Amino acids: CAWSYLPQRARETQYF.

In nucleotides, the CDR3 is TGTGCCAGCAGAACTAGCGGGGGCTCCTACGAGCAGTACTTC. Its translation: CASRTSGGSYEQYF. This chain links TRBV6-5 with TRBJ2-7; 11 bases are a match to TRBD2. The germline gives CDR1 MNHEY, CDR2 SVGAGI. This CDR3 is built from 14 residues. Losses at the gene ends were 6 bases for V and 0 bases for J; bases not matched to a gene: 1.

The V call is TRBV7-9, the J call TRBJ1-1, with a tentative D call TRBD1 (6 bases). Trimming cost V 1 base and J 4 bases, with 13 bases left between them. The CDR3 has 15 amino acids. Germline CDR1 reads SEHNR; CDR2 reads FQNEAQ (reference sequence). The CDR3 DNA follows: TGTGCCAGCAGCTTAGTTACAGGGTCGGGCACTGAAGCTTTCTTT. It is translated as CASSLVTGSGTEAFF.

This clone was seen once. The chain has TRBV6-8 and TRBJ1-6; 7 nucleotides align to TRBD1. J lost 8 bases, V lost 6 bases, and 16 bases had no gene match. The CDR3 contains 17 residues. Germline CDR1 is MNHGY and CDR2 is SAAAGT. CDR3 DNA: TGTGCCAGCAGGGGTAAGGGTCAGGAAGGGGGCGATTCACCCCTCCACTTT. Residues: CASRGKGQEGGDSPLHF.

The chain has TRBV9 and TRBJ1-1, with 12 bases that match TRBD1. The length of the CDR3 is 17 residues. The ends lost 0 bases at V and 1 base at J; junction bases unmatched: 4. In germline, CDR1 is SGDLS, CDR2 YYNGEE. The CDR3 is CASSVGDRGRGNTEAFF. CDR3 nucleotides: TGTGCCAGCAGCGTAGGGGACAGGGGGCGAGGGAACACTGAAGCTTTCTTT.

V and J are TRBV28 and TRBJ1-2; unclear D gene. This CDR3 has 14 residues. CDR1 is MDHEN and CDR2 is SYDVKM in the germline V gene. V was pared by 2 bases and J by 0 bases, with 7 bases between. Here the CDR3 DNA reads TGTGCCAGCAGTTTAGACCAGACTAACTATGGCTACACCTTC. Its translation: CASSLDQTNYGYTF.

The gene calls are TRBV9 and TRBJ1-2; D perhaps matches TRBD1 (6 bases). CDR3 length: 15 residues. Germline assignment: CDR1 SGDLS and CDR2 YYNGEE. With 0 bases removed from V and 5 bases from J, the gap between germline ends came to 14 bases. This CDR3 reads CASSVGTGNWYGYTF. In nucleotides, the CDR3 is TGTGCCAGCAGCGTAGGAACAGGGAATTGGTATGGCTACACCTTC. The full variable domain, with the rest looked up from reference TRBV9 and TRBJ1-2, is DSGVTQTPKHLITATGQRVTLRCSPRSGDLSVYWYQQSLDQGLQFLIQYYNGEERAKGNILERFSAQQFPDLHSELNLSSLELGDSALYFCASSVGTGNWYGYTFGSGTRLTVV.

The V call is TRBV2, the J call TRBJ2-7, with D maybe TRBD1 (5 bases). V was cut by 6 bases and J by 2 bases, with 14 bases left in between. CDR3 length equals 14 residues. Germline loops: CDR1 SNHLY, CDR2 FYNNEI. In DNA form, the CDR3 reads TGTGCCAGCAGGCCCCAGGGTGGGACCTACGAGCAGTACTTC. It translates to CASRPQGGTYEQYF.

The rearrangement uses TRBV7-3 and TRBJ2-5, with D hard to call. The V gene lost 0 bases and the J gene lost 2 bases, with 7 bases spanning the gap. The germline gives CDR1 SGHTA, CDR2 FQGTGA. The CDR3 length is 14 residues. The CDR3 DNA reads as TGTGCCAGCAGCTTAACGCGGCAGCAAGAGACCCAGTACTTC. Its translation is CASSLTRQQETQYF.